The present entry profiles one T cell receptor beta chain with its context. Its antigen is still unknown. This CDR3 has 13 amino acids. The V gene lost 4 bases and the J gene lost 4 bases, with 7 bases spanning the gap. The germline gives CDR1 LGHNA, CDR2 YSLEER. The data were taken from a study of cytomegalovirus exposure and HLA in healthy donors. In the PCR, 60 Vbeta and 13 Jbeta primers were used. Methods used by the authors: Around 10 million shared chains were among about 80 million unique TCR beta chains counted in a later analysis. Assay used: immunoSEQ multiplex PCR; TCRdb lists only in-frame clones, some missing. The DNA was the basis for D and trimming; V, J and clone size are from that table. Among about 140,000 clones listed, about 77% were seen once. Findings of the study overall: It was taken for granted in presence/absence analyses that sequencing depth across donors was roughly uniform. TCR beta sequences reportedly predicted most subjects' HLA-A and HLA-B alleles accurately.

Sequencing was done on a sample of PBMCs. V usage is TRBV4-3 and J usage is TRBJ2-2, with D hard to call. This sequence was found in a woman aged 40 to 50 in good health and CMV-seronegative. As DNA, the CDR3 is TGCGCCAGCAGCCTTGAGTGCACCGGGGAGCTGTTTTTT. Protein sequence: CASSLECTGELFF.